Listed below are T cell receptor beta chains from one sample, sequenced in a study of neurological immune-mediated disorders. TCRdb fed the 5' RACE reads into MiXCR, producing one record per CDR3 protein. The table lists tens of thousands of distinct CDR3 sequences, around 5.5% of them singletons, with around 6.8% in the top ten. The source material was PBMCs. All receptors derive from a man aged 18 to 30 with multiple sclerosis. Both conserved end residues are part of each CDR3. D genes are given only for firm matches. A row's size may be missing; if present it is once, few, many or a size class.

cdr3_nt cdr3_aa v_call d_call clone_size j_call
TGTGCCAGCAGTGGAAGACTAGCGGGAGGGCCCAATGAGCAGTTCTTC CASSGRLAGGPNEQFF TRBV27 TRBD2 many TRBJ2-1
TGCAGTGCTAGAGATAGCGGGGGGGTGGCGGATACGCAGTATTTT CSARDSGGVADTQYF TRBV20-1 TRBD2 many TRBJ2-3
TGTGCCAGCAGTGTTCTCCGGGACAGCTACGAGCAGTACTTC CASSVLRDSYEQYF TRBV25-1 TRBD1 many TRBJ2-7
TGCAGTGCTAGAAGACAGGAGAACACTGAAGCTTTCTTT CSARRQENTEAFF TRBV20-1 NA NA TRBJ1-1
TGTGCCAGCAGCTTAGGGGGGCACAACTACGAGCAGTACTTC CASSLGGHNYEQYF TRBV11-2 NA many TRBJ2-7
TGTGCCAGCAGCTTCCGGACAGCCACAGATACGCAGTATTTT CASSFRTATDTQYF TRBV5-5 NA many TRBJ2-3
TGCGCCAGCACCGAATTCGGGGGGCACTCCTACGAGCAGTACTTC CASTEFGGHSYEQYF TRBV5-1 NA many TRBJ2-7
TGCAGCCCAGCCTGGAGCGGCACAGATACGCAGTATTTT CSPAWSGTDTQYF TRBV20-1 NA many TRBJ2-3
TGCAGTGCTAGAGGGGGGACAGGGGGTTCACCCCTCAACTTT CSARGGTGGSPLNF TRBV20-1 TRBD1 many TRBJ1-6
TGCAGTGCTACCACAGGGGCTCAAGAGACCCAGTACTTC CSATTGAQETQYF TRBV20-1 TRBD1 many TRBJ2-5
TGTGCCAGCAGTTTAAGGGGCAGGGGGCTCAAGGGCGGCCAGCCCCAGCATTTT CASSLRGRGLKGGQPQHF TRBV12-3/TRBV12-4 TRBD1 many TRBJ1-5
TGTGCCAGCAGTACGGGACTCGGGACGGTGTACGAGCAGTACTTC CASSTGLGTVYEQYF TRBV2 NA many TRBJ2-7
TGTGCCAGCAGTTACTCGATTGCTTCCCTCGAGCAGTACTTC CASSYSIASLEQYF TRBV6-5 NA many TRBJ2-7
TGTGCCACCAGTGCGGAGAACACTGAAGCTTTCTTT CATSAENTEAFF TRBV24-1 NA many TRBJ1-1
TGTGCCAGCAGTTTAAGGGGGCGGCTAGCGGGTCTCCCTACTTACAATGAGCAGTTCTTC CASSLRGRLAGLPTYNEQFF TRBV12-3/TRBV12-4 NA many TRBJ2-1
TGTGCCAGCAGCCAAGCCCCGGGACTAGGGACTTACAATGAGCAGTTCTTC CASSQAPGLGTYNEQFF TRBV3-1 TRBD2 many TRBJ2-1
TGCAGTGCTAGTGATCGGGTTGTAGGCTACACCTTC CSASDRVVGYTF TRBV20-1 NA many TRBJ1-2
TGTGCCACCAGCAATCCTCTGGATACGCAGTATTTT CATSNPLDTQYF TRBV15 NA many TRBJ2-3
TGCAGTGCTAGACCCGTGATAGCGGCTTACAATGAGCAGTTCTTC CSARPVIAAYNEQFF TRBV20-1 NA many TRBJ2-1
TGCGCCAGCAGACACATCGACTGGAACACTGAAGCTTTCTTT CASRHIDWNTEAFF TRBV5-1 NA many TRBJ1-1
TGCAGTGCTCCCGACGGATCCGGGAACACTGAAGCTTTCTTT CSAPDGSGNTEAFF TRBV20-1 NA many TRBJ1-1
TGTGCCAGCAGTTATCAGGTGGCTAGCACAGATACGCAGTATTTT CASSYQVASTDTQYF TRBV6-5 NA many TRBJ2-3
TGTGCCAGCAGCCGGGGGGGGAAGGGGGTCACAGATACGCAGTATTTT CASSRGGKGVTDTQYF TRBV11-2 TRBD2 many TRBJ2-3
TGTGCCATCAGGGCAGGACTGACCTATAATTCACCCCTCAACTTT CAIRAGLTYNSPLNF TRBV10-3 NA many TRBJ1-6
TGTGCCAGCAGCTTTCTCGCGGGAGGGCGAACCGGGGAGCTGTTTTTT CASSFLAGGRTGELFF TRBV11-2 TRBD2 many TRBJ2-2
TGTGCCAGCGGGACAGGGATGACTGAAGCTTTCTTT CASGTGMTEAFF TRBV28 TRBD1 many TRBJ1-1
TGTGCCAGCAGCCTACTAGCGTCGGTCGGGGATACGCAGTATTTT CASSLLASVGDTQYF TRBV6-6 TRBD2 many TRBJ2-3
TGTGCCAGCAGCACCAACATTATTACTAGCACAGATACGCAGTATTTT CASSTNIITSTDTQYF TRBV11-2 NA many TRBJ2-3
TGTGCCAGCAGCTTGTCAGCCTTGAGTTCACCCCTCAACTTT CASSLSALSSPLNF TRBV5-6 NA few TRBJ1-6
TGTGCCACCAGTGATTATTCGGCACAGGGGGTCTGGGAGCAGTACTTC CATSDYSAQGVWEQYF TRBV24-1 TRBD1 many TRBJ2-7
TGTGCCAGCAGCTTAGCCGGCGGGAGGGCCGGCGAGCAGTACTTC CASSLAGGRAGEQYF TRBV7-2 TRBD2 many TRBJ2-7
TGCAGTGCTTTACTAGCGGGGGGCCTCTACGAGCAGTACTTC CSALLAGGLYEQYF TRBV20-1 TRBD2 many TRBJ2-7
TGTGCCAGCGAGGGACTAGCGGGAGTTGAGCAGTTCTTC CASEGLAGVEQFF TRBV6-2/TRBV6-3 TRBD2 many TRBJ2-1
TGTGCCAGCAGCTTAGTACTAGCCTCCTACGAGCAGTACTTC CASSLVLASYEQYF TRBV7-2 NA many TRBJ2-7
TGTGCCAGCAGCTCCTCTAGCGGGAGTTGGACAGATACGCAGTATTTT CASSSSSGSWTDTQYF TRBV7-2 TRBD2 NA TRBJ2-3
TGCAGTGCTAGAGTTGGGACATCGGCGAGCGAGCAGTACTTC CSARVGTSASEQYF TRBV20-1 NA many TRBJ2-7
TGTGCCAGCAGCCCGCAGACTAGCGGGAGTGGCGAGACCCAGTACTTC CASSPQTSGSGETQYF TRBV7-8 TRBD2 many TRBJ2-5
TGTGCCAGCATTTTACAGGGGCCAGGGGCCAACGTCCTGACTTTC CASILQGPGANVLTF TRBV6-6 TRBD1 NA TRBJ2-6
TGTGCCAGCACCCCATTGGGGGCCACTAACTATGGCTACACCTTC CASTPLGATNYGYTF TRBV27 NA many TRBJ1-2
TGTGCCAGCAGCGGACTAGCGTACGAGCAGTACTTC CASSGLAYEQYF TRBV5-6 TRBD2 many TRBJ2-7
TGCGCCAGCAGCGCGAGAGTGGGGACCGGGGAGCTGTTTTTT CASSARVGTGELFF TRBV5-1 NA many TRBJ2-2
TGTGCCAGCCTCCAGGGGGGGAACACTGAAGCTTTCTTT CASLQGGNTEAFF TRBV2 TRBD1 many TRBJ1-1
TGCAGCGTTGACGGGGGCCTCGGGTACGAGCAGTACTTC CSVDGGLGYEQYF TRBV29-1 NA many TRBJ2-7
TGTGCCAGCAGTTCTCAGGGTTTCGGCACAGATACGCAGTATTTT CASSSQGFGTDTQYF TRBV7-9 NA many TRBJ2-3
TGTGCCATCAGGGAGGCGGGGAATTCACCCCTCCACTTT CAIREAGNSPLHF TRBV10-3 NA many TRBJ1-6
TGCAGTGCTTTCCAACAGGGGCCGGGAGAAGCTTTCTTT CSAFQQGPGEAFF TRBV20-1 TRBD1 many TRBJ1-1
TGTGCCAGCAGTTTATTAACGGGAGGCGAGCAGTACTTC CASSLLTGGEQYF TRBV27 TRBD2 NA TRBJ2-7
TGCGCCAGCAGCCCGACAGGGGTCGAGCAGTACTTC CASSPTGVEQYF TRBV5-1 TRBD1 many TRBJ2-7
TGTGCCAGCAGCCCGGACCAGGGACTCCCTCCCCCGTTCTTC CASSPDQGLPPPFF TRBV7-3 NA many TRBJ2-1
TGTGCCAGCACCCCATCGGACGGATCCTACGAGCAGTACTTC CASTPSDGSYEQYF TRBV7-8 NA many TRBJ2-7
TGCGCCAGCAGCTTGGGACGACTAGCGGGAACTTACGAGCAGTACTTC CASSLGRLAGTYEQYF TRBV5-1 TRBD2 many TRBJ2-7
TGCAGTGCTAGGAAGGGGACGTCGAACACTGAAGCTTTCTTT CSARKGTSNTEAFF TRBV20-1 NA many TRBJ1-1
TGCAGCGGTACAGGGAGTAACACTGAAGCTTTCTTT CSGTGSNTEAFF TRBV29-1 NA many TRBJ1-1
TGTGCCAGCAGTTACGACGGAATTACCTACGAGCAGTACTTC CASSYDGITYEQYF TRBV6-2/TRBV6-3 NA NA TRBJ2-7
TGCGCCAGCAGCTTGACCCCTAGGGGGGGCGGTCAGCCCCAGCATTTT CASSLTPRGGGQPQHF TRBV5-1 NA many TRBJ1-5
TGCAGCGTTGAAAGGGACGACCGCCAAGAGACCCAGTACTTC CSVERDDRQETQYF TRBV29-1 NA many TRBJ2-5
TGTGCCAGCAGTGATCCAGGAAGGAGCTCCTACGAGCAGTACTTC CASSDPGRSSYEQYF TRBV25-1 NA many TRBJ2-7
TGTGCCAGCAGCTTAGCTAGCGGGAGTGATGAGCAGTTCTTC CASSLASGSDEQFF TRBV7-6 TRBD2 many TRBJ2-1
TGCAGTGCTATTAACCCCAGCCTTAACTATGGCTACACCTTC CSAINPSLNYGYTF TRBV20-1 NA many TRBJ1-2
TGTGCCATCAGTGACCAGGGGGCCCGCTCCTACGAGCAGTACTTC CAISDQGARSYEQYF TRBV10-3 TRBD1 many TRBJ2-7